This TCR beta chain was identified during a study of blood T cell repertoires in COVID-19. Participants were aged roughly 18 to 89 years, lived in under 25 US areas, and enrolled virtually. TCRdb's table, derived via immunoSEQ multiplex PCR, lists solely in-frame clones and lacks some. The data hold approximately 70,000 clones, with around two thirds observed a single time. Germline loops: CDR1 MNHEY, CDR2 SVGAGI. The CDR3 is made up of 15 amino acids. The J segment lost 3 bases and the V segment lost 7 bases, leaving 7 bases of the junction unmatched. The sequence was obtained from a woman aged 60 to 75 who had been exposed to COVID-19. The chain is built from TRBV6-5 and TRBJ2-2; 8 positions match TRBD2. The sequencing sample was made of PBMCs or T cells enriched from blood (not recorded which). The CDR3 nucleotides read TGTGCCAGCAATCCAAGCGGGGGACACACCGGGGAGCTGTTTTTT. Its protein is CASNPSGGHTGELFF.